The 8 T cell receptor beta chains reported below all come from one sample, sequenced in a study of blood T cell repertoires in COVID-19. Profiling relied on immunoSEQ multiplex PCR, and the TCRdb table lists in-frame clones only, not all of them. Of approximately 140,000 clones listed, roughly 84% are singletons. Material for sequencing was peripheral blood. The receptor source for this set is a young man with COVID-19, enrolled during active disease.

The chain combines TRBV24-1 with TRBJ1-2, with D maybe TRBD1 (6 bases). The CDR3 is 13 residues long. The germline CDR1 and CDR2 sequences are KGHDR and SFDVKD. Trimming removed 7 bases from V and 4 bases from J, with 12 bases in between. The CDR3 sequence is CATRSRDTYGYTF. The CDR3 nucleotides are TGTGCCACCAGGTCCCGGGACACCTATGGCTACACCTTC.

The chain couples TRBV2 to TRBJ2-4, with 10 nucleotides matching TRBD2. This CDR3 spans 15 amino acids. The junction had 8 bases not matched to a gene; V was cut back by 7 bases and J by 5 bases. The germline gives CDR1 SNHLY, CDR2 FYNNEI. CDR3 DNA sequence: TGTGCCAGCACTAGGGAAGCGGGAGGGGAAAACATTCAGTACTTC. Translated: CASTREAGGENIQYF.

This chain links TRBV19 with TRBJ1-1; TRBD1 might be the D (5 bases). CDR3 size: 14 residues. The V end was cut by 7 bases, the J end by 2 bases, with 14 bases between. Germline-derived CDR1 and CDR2 are LNHDA and SQIVND (reference sequence). This CDR3 is CASNIDSANTEAFF. In nucleotides, the CDR3 is TGTGCCAGTAACATAGACAGCGCCAACACTGAAGCTTTCTTT.

This clone occurred a few times. CDR3 in amino acids: CASSAAGTTNTGELFF. The DNA for the CDR3 is TGTGCCAGCAGCGCCGCCGGGACTACGAACACCGGGGAGCTGTTTTTT. V usage is TRBV11-2 and J usage is TRBJ2-2; 7 bases match TRBD2. The ends lost 5 bases at V and 0 bases at J; junction bases unmatched: 6. The germline gives CDR1 SGHAT, CDR2 FQNNGV. CDR3 length: 16 amino acids.

The V and J genes are TRBV6-5 and TRBJ1-2, with a tentative D call TRBD1 (5 bases). The CDR3 length is 13 residues. V gave up 5 bases and J gave up 5 bases, with 12 bases separating them. The germline V gene encodes CDR1 MNHEY and CDR2 SVGAGI. The CDR3 DNA follows: TGTGCCAGCAGTCGGGACTGGAGTTATGGCTACACCTTC. Translation: CASSRDWSYGYTF.

This rearrangement joins TRBV28 to TRBJ1-5; 9 bases line up with TRBD1. Unmatched junction bases numbered 11, after V lost 7 bases and J lost 7 bases. From germline, CDR1 is MDHEN and CDR2 SYDVKM. The CDR3 is 15 residues long. The CDR3 loop reads CASMGRTGVGQPQHF. The CDR3, as DNA: TGTGCCAGCATGGGAAGGACAGGGGTAGGCCAGCCCCAGCATTTT.

In this sample, this clone turned up once. This chain connects TRBV4-2 to TRBJ2-3; the D gene is possibly TRBD1 (6 bases). V was trimmed by 3 bases and J by 5 bases, leaving 15 bases between them. Germline lookup yields CDR1 LGHNA and CDR2 YNFKEQ. This CDR3 has 15 amino acids. CDR3: CASSQDLQGRDTQYF. The DNA of the CDR3 is TGTGCCAGCAGCCAGGACTTACAGGGAAGAGATACGCAGTATTTT.

J is TRBJ1-5 and V is TRBV30, with D maybe TRBD1 (6 bases). The V end lost 3 bases, the J end lost 7 bases, and 16 bases lay between the germline ends. The germline CDR1 and CDR2 sequences are GTSNPN and SVGIG (reference sequence). CDR3 length equals 14 residues. CDR3 bases: TGTGCCTGGAGCAGTCTGAGGACAGCGCAGCCCCAGCATTTT. This codes for CAWSSLRTAQPQHF.